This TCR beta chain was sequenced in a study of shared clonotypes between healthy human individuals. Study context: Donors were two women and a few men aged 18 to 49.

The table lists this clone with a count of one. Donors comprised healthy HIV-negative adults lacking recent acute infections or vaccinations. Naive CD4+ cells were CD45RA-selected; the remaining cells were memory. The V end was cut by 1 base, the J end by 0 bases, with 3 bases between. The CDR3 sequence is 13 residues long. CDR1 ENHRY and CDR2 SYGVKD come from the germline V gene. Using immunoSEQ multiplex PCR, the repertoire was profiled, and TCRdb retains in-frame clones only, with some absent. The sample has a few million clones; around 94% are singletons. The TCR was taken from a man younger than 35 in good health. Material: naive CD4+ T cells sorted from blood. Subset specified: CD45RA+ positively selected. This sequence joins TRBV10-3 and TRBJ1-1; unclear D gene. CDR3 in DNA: TGTGCCATCAGTGAGTGGGTGAACACTGAAGCTTTCTTT. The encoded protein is CAISEWVNTEAFF.